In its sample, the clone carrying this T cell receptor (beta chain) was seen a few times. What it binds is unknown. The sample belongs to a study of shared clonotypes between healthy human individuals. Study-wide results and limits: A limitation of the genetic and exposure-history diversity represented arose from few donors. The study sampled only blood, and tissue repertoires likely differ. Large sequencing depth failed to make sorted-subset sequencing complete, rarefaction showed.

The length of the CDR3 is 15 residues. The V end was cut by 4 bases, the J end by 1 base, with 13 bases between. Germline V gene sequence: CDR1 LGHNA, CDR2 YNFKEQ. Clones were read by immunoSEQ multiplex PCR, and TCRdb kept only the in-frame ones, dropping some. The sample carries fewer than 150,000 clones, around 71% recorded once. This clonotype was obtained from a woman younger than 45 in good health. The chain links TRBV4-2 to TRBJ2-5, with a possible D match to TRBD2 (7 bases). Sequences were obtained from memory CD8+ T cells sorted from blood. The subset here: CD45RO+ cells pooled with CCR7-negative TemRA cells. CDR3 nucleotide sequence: TGTGCCAGCAGCCGCAGGGGAGGGGGCCAAGAGACCCAGTACTTC. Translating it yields CASSRRGGGQETQYF.